This T cell receptor (beta chain) is drawn from a study of blood T cell repertoires in COVID-19. Study summary: The United States, Italy and Spain supplied acute and convalescent COVID-19 samples. T cells, B-cell-depleted T cells, or PBMCs supplied cDNA or gDNA.

In the original processing: Amplification from reference gene primers served as the basis for estimated nucleated cell counts. Assay: immunoSEQ multiplex PCR; the TCRdb copy retains only in-frame clones and omits some. D and trimming were read from the DNA, whereas the V and J calls and clone size are those reported in that table. The table has 84,000 or so clones, roughly 80% seen once; the top ten hold roughly 50%. This clone was observed once. Germline-derived CDR1 and CDR2 are SGHVS and FQNEAQ. V gave up 1 base and J gave up 8 bases, with 17 bases separating them. The CDR3 is 16 residues long. V is TRBV7-8 and J is TRBJ1-4; possible D gene TRBD1, 5 bases. The clonotype was recovered from a human donor in a cohort sampled during active COVID-19. Sequences were obtained from peripheral blood. The CDR3 reads CASSLGSPRGGEKLFF. The CDR3 DNA reads as TGTGCCAGCAGCTTAGGATCTCCGAGGGGAGGGGAAAAACTGTTTTTT.